This T cell receptor (beta chain) was observed in a study of blood T cell repertoires in COVID-19. Study overall: The United States, Italy and Spain supplied acute and convalescent COVID-19 samples. T cells, B-cell-depleted T cells, or PBMCs supplied cDNA or gDNA.

Original methodology: Estimation of nucleated cell counts was performed using reference gene primer amplification. Libraries were prepared by immunoSEQ multiplex PCR; TCRdb keeps only in-frame clonotypes and omits some of them. V, J and clone size derive from that table, while D and trimming were established from the DNA sequence. The table records over 45,000 clones, roughly nine tenths of them present only once. Germline V lookup: CDR1 SGHAT, CDR2 FQNNGV. Between the trimmed V and J ends, which lost 1 base and 3 bases, there was a span of 6 bases. The CDR3 spans 13 residues. The TCR comes from a woman in her fifties or sixties with active or convalescent COVID-19. The chain recombines TRBV11-2 with TRBJ1-2; tentatively, D is TRBD1 (6 bases). Sequencing input: peripheral blood. CDR3 protein: CASSLGGHYGYTF. Here the CDR3 DNA reads TGTGCCAGCAGCTTAGGGGGGCACTATGGCTACACCTTC.